The clone carrying this T cell receptor beta chain was detected a few times. Its antigen is undetermined. This sample is part of a study of shared clonotypes between healthy human individuals. The ends were cut back, 7 bases at V and 4 bases at J, with 13 bases in the middle. Per the germline V gene, CDR1 is WSHSY and CDR2 is SAAADI. The CDR3 extends over 13 amino acids. Study outcomes and limitations: The study found lower generation probabilities in non-shared clonotypes than in those shared by all four donors.

Assay execution took place at the deep level. Measured with immunoSEQ multiplex PCR; TCRdb has only the in-frame clones, and not every one. The sample records 2 million to 2.5 million clones, approximately 95% being singletons. The specimen was naive CD4+ T cells sorted from blood. Specified subset: CD45RA+ positively selected. The gene calls are TRBV10-2 and TRBJ1-2; D ambiguous. The source of this sequence is a man aged 18 to 35 in good health. Here the CDR3 DNA reads TGCGCCAGCACTACATGGGAAAGCTATGGCTACACCTTC. This sequence encodes CASTTWESYGYTF.